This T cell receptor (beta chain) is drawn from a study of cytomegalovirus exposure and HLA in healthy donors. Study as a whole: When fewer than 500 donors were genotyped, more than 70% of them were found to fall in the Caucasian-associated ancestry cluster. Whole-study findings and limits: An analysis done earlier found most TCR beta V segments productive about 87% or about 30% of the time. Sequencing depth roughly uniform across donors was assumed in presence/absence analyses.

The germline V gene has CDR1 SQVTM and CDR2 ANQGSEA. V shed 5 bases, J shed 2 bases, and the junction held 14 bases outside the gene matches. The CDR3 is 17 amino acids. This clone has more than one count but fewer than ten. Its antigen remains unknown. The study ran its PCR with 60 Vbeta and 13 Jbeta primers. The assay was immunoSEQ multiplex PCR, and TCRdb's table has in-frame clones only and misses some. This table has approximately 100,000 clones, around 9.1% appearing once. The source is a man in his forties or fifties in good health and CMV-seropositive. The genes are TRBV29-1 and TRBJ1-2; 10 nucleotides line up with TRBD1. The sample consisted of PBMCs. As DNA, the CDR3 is TGCAGCGTTACCCGCCGGGACAGGGGAAGGAGCAACTATGGCTACACCTTC. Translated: CSVTRRDRGRSNYGYTF. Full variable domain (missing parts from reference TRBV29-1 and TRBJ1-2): SAVISQKPSRDICQRGTSLTIQCQVDSQVTMMFWYRQQPGQSLTLIATANQGSEATYESGFVIDKFPISRPNLTFSTLTVSNMSPEDSSIYLCSVTRRDRGRSNYGYTFGSGTRLTVV.